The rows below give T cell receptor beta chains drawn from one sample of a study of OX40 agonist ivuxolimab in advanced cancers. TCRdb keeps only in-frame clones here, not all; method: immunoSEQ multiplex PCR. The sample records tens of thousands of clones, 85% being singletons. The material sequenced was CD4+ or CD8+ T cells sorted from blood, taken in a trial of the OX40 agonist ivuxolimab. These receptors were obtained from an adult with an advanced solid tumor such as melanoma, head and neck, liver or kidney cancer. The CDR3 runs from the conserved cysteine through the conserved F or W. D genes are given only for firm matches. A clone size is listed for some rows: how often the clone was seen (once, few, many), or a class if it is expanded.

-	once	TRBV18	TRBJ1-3	CASSPPGGMDFSGNTIYF	TGTGCCAGCTCACCACCGGGTGGGATGGACTTCTCTGGAAACACCATATATTTT
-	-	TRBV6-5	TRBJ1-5	CASSGWGDQPQHF	TGTGCCAGCAGTGGTTGGGGGGATCAGCCCCAGCATTTT
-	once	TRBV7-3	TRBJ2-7	CASSLGGAASEQYF	TGTGCCAGCAGCCTGGGGGGGGCCGCGTCGGAGCAGTACTTC
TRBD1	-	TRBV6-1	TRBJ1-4	CASRYDRGPNEKLFF	TGTGCCAGCAGATACGACAGGGGGCCTAATGAAAAACTGTTTTTT
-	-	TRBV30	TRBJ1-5	CAWSAGSNQPQHF	TGTGCCTGGAGTGCAGGATCCAATCAGCCCCAGCATTTT
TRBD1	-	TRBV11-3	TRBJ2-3	CASSRQGSTDTQYF	TGTGCCAGCAGCCGACAGGGGAGCACAGATACGCAGTATTTT
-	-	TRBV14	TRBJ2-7	CASSLSFGYYEQYF	TGTGCCAGCAGCCTCAGTTTTGGATACTACGAGCAGTACTTC
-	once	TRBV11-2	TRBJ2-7	CASSLDLNMEQYF	TGTGCCAGCAGCTTAGACCTAAATATGGAGCAGTACTTC
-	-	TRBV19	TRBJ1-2	CASSTGIRSPNYGYTF	TGTGCCAGTAGTACAGGGATCCGATCGCCTAACTATGGCTACACCTTC
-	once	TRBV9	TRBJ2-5	CASSVGVEETQYF	TGTGCCAGCAGCGTAGGGGTTGAAGAGACCCAGTACTTC
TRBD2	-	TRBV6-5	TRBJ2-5	CASSPGLAGQETQYF	TGTGCCAGCAGTCCGGGACTAGCGGGGCAAGAGACCCAGTACTTC
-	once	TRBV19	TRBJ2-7	CASALAGTRNEQYF	TGTGCCAGTGCCCTGGCGGGAACAAGGAACGAGCAGTACTTC
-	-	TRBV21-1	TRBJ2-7	CASSKGGRRRGAYEQYF	TGTGCCAGCAGCAAGGGTGGGCGGCGGAGGGGGGCCTACGAGCAGTACTTC
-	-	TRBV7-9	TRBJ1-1	CASSFWNTEAFF	TGTGCCAGCAGCTTTTGGAACACTGAAGCTTTCTTT
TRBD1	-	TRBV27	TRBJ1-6	CASSTDRGDSSPLHF	TGTGCCAGCAGTACAGACAGGGGGGATAGTTCACCCCTCCACTTT
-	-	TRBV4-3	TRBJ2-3	CASSQGLVRTDTQYF	TGCGCCAGCAGCCAAGGACTAGTCCGCACAGATACGCAGTATTTT
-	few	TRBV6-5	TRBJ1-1	CAVVGNTEAFF	TGTGCTGTAGTGGGGAACACTGAAGCTTTCTTT
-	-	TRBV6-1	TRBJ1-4	CASSERGATEPLFF	TGTGCCAGCAGTGAAAGAGGGGCTACGGAGCCACTGTTTTTT
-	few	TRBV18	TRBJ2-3	CASSPNGPRPDTQYF	TGTGCCAGCTCACCAAACGGACCACGGCCAGATACGCAGTATTTT
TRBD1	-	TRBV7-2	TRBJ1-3	CASSLGTGGNTIYF	TGTGCCAGCAGCTTGGGGACAGGGGGAAACACCATATATTTT
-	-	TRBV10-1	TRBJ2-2	CASSERKTGELFF	TGCGCCAGCAGTGAGAGGAAAACCGGGGAGCTGTTTTTT
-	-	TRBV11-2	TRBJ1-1	CASSLVGTMNTEAFF	TGTGCCAGCAGCTTAGTTGGGACCATGAACACTGAAGCTTTCTTT
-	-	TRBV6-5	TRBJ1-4	CASSYSGGLGEKLFF	TGTGCCAGCAGTTACAGCGGGGGATTAGGTGAAAAACTGTTTTTT
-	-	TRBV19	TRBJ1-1	CASSLLGTEAFF	TGTGCCAGTAGTCTTCTAGGAACTGAAGCTTTCTTT
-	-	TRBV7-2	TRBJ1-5	CASSLAPARSNQPQHF	TGTGCCAGCAGCTTAGCCCCGGCCAGGAGCAATCAGCCCCAGCATTTT
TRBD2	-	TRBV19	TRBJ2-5	CASSPRLAGVETQYF	TGTGCCAGTAGTCCGCGACTAGCGGGAGTGGAGACCCAGTACTTC
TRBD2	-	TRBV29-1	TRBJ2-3	CSVVWTGGSTDTQYF	TGCAGCGTTGTGTGGACGGGGGGGAGCACAGATACGCAGTATTTT
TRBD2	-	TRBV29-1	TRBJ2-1	CSATSGSSYNEQFF	TGCAGCGCAACTAGCGGGAGCTCCTACAATGAGCAGTTCTTC
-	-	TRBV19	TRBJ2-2	CASSIVSAGGELFF	TGTGCCAGTAGTATAGTTTCGGCCGGGGGGGAGCTGTTTTTT
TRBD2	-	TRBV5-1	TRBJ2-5	CASSYGLAGETQYF	TGCGCCAGCAGCTACGGACTAGCGGGAGAGACCCAGTACTTC
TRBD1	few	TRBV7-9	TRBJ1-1	CASSRGQINAEAFF	TGTGCCAGCAGCCGGGGACAGATTAACGCTGAAGCTTTCTTT
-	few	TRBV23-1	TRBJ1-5	CASRRSNQPQHF	TGCGCCAGCAGGCGAAGCAATCAGCCCCAGCATTTT
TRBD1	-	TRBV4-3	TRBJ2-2	CASSQTGAATGELFF	TGCGCCAGCAGCCAGACAGGGGCTGCCACCGGGGAGCTGTTTTTT
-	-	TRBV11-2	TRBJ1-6	CASSLSPGGDYSPLHF	TGTGCCAGCAGCTTGTCCCCGGGTGGGGATTACTCACCCCTCCACTTT
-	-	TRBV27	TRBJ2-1	CASSFETPVLVQFF	TGTGCCAGCAGTTTCGAGACTCCGGTTTTGGTGCAGTTCTTC
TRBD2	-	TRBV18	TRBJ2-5	CASSPQGLAGETQYF	TGTGCCAGCTCACCACAGGGACTAGCGGGGGAGACCCAGTACTTC
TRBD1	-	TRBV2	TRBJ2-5	CASSEGRQGDKETQYF	TGTGCCAGCAGTGAAGGAAGACAGGGGGACAAGGAGACCCAGTACTTC
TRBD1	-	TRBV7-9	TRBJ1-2	CASSSPRDRPYGYTF	TGTGCCAGCAGCTCGCCCCGGGACAGACCTTATGGCTACACCTTC
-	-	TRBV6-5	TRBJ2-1	CASSYQLRLALDEQFF	TGTGCCAGCAGTTACCAACTAAGGCTAGCGCTCGATGAGCAGTTCTTC
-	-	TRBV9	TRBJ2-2	CASSVEAGSRTGELFF	TGTGCCAGCAGCGTAGAGGCAGGGTCTCGCACCGGGGAGCTGTTTTTT
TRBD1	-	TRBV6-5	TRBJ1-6	CASSYSGQGGSPLHF	TGTGCCAGCAGTTACTCTGGACAGGGAGGTTCACCCCTCCACTTT
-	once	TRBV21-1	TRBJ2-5	CASSSGGAEREGPETQYF	TGTGCCAGCAGCTCTGGGGGGGCGGAGCGGGAGGGCCCCGAGACCCAGTACTTC
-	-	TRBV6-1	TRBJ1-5	CASSERFGQRNQPQHF	TGTGCCAGCAGTGAACGGTTCGGACAGCGGAATCAGCCCCAGCATTTT
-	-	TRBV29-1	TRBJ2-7	CSVRAGGNEQYF	TGCAGCGTTCGGGCAGGGGGGAACGAGCAGTACTTC
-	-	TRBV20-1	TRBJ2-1	CSVQGNNEQFF	TGCAGTGTCCAAGGAAACAATGAGCAGTTCTTC
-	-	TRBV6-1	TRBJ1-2	CASSELGGSNYGYTF	TGTGCCAGCAGTGAACTGGGGGGGAGTAACTATGGCTACACCTTC
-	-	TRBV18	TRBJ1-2	CASSLQDYGYTF	TGTGCCAGCTCATTACAGGACTATGGCTACACCTTC
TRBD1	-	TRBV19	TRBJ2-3	CASSEGAGLTDTQYF	TGTGCCAGTAGTGAGGGGGCGGGCCTCACAGATACGCAGTATTTT
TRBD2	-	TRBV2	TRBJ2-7	CASSEGWGRAYEQYF	TGTGCCAGCAGTGAAGGTTGGGGGAGGGCCTACGAGCAGTACTTC
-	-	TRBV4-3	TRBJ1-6	CASSQANSPLHF	TGCGCCAGCAGCCAAGCTAATTCACCCCTCCACTTT
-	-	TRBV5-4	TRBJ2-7	CASSLPERYEQYF	TGTGCCAGCAGCTTGCCAGAACGGTACGAGCAGTACTTC
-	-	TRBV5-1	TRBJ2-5	CASSLSAARETQYF	TGCGCCAGCAGCTTGAGTGCGGCTCGGGAGACCCAGTACTTC